This T cell receptor beta chain appears in the sequencing data of a study of early stage breast cancer tumors. Overall study context: Samples were sequenced at approximately 10-fold average coverage.

Often roughly 90-340 mg of normal breast tissue was needed for DNA. The CDR3 spans 14 residues. Deletions cut 5 bases from V and 7 bases from J, with 18 bases between. The germline V gene has CDR1 LNHDA and CDR2 SQIVND (reference sequence). The table came from immunoSEQ multiplex PCR; TCRdb's copy has only in-frame clones and leaves some out. The profile shows a few thousand clones, just under 70% of them singletons. The chain employs TRBV19 and TRBJ2-7; perhaps TRBD1 as D (6 bases). The sequence was obtained from a person aged 60 to 70 with breast cancer. The specimen was normal breast tissue next to the tumor. CDR3 nucleotides: TGTGCCAGTAGTCACCCGGATCGAAGGGGGGAGCAGTACTTC. As protein: CASSHPDRRGEQYF.